The 27 T cell receptor beta chains below were found in one sample sequenced in a study of blood T cell repertoires in COVID-19. The protocol was immunoSEQ multiplex PCR, while the TCRdb copy is restricted to in-frame clones and leaves out a portion. The table records about 200,000 clones, around four fifths of them present only once. Sequencing used peripheral blood. All receptors come from a man between 60 and 70 years old with COVID-19, enrolled during active disease.

V gene TRBV28 combines with J gene TRBJ2-6, with D maybe TRBD1 (6 bases). The V end was cut by 6 bases, the J end by 1 base, with 7 bases between. The germline V gene encodes CDR1 MDHEN and CDR2 SYDVKM. This CDR3 spans 14 amino acids. The CDR3 here is CASRTGSGANVLTF. The DNA of the CDR3 is TGTGCCAGCAGAACAGGGTCTGGGGCCAACGTCCTGACTTTC.

The V gene is TRBV4-2, the J gene TRBJ2-5, with D perhaps matching TRBD2 (6 bases). This CDR3 region has 16 residues. The germline CDR1 and CDR2 sequences are LGHNA and YNFKEQ. V lost 0 bases to trimming and J lost 1 base, with 12 bases between them. DNA for the CDR3: TGTGCCAGCAGCCAAGATACAACTAGCCCCCAAGAGACCCAGTACTTC. The encoded protein is CASSQDTTSPQETQYF.

V usage is TRBV30 and J usage is TRBJ2-7; 8 nucleotides align to TRBD2. Germline V gives CDR1 GTSNPN, CDR2 SVGIG (reference sequence). The CDR3 is 14 amino acids. V trimming: 4 bases; J trimming: 2 bases; junction bases outside the gene matches: 7. The CDR3 protein is CAWTAGGRAYEQYF. Here the CDR3 DNA reads TGTGCCTGGACCGCGGGGGGCAGGGCCTACGAGCAGTACTTC.

The V call is TRBV5-1, the J call TRBJ1-1; D remains unclear. The CDR3 extends over 14 amino acids. V lost 0 bases to trimming and J lost 4 bases, with 10 bases between them. Germline V lookup: CDR1 SGHRS, CDR2 YFSETQ. The CDR3 sequence: CASSLEPGVTEAFF. As DNA, the CDR3 is TGCGCCAGCAGCTTGGAGCCCGGGGTCACTGAAGCTTTCTTT.

The J gene is TRBJ1-5, the V gene TRBV11-3, with TRBD1 matching over 7 bases. The CDR3 contains 18 residues. Germline lookup yields CDR1 SGHNT and CDR2 YENEEA. V lost 2 bases and J lost 0; bases outside the gene matches: 10. CDR3 nucleotide sequence: TGTGCCAGCAGCTTACAGGGGGTAACCTATTATAGCAATCAGCCCCAGCATTTT. It yields the protein CASSLQGVTYYSNQPQHF.

This clone was found once. The chain recombines TRBV2 with TRBJ2-7; D possibly corresponds to TRBD1 (6 bases). Germline-derived CDR1 and CDR2 are SNHLY and FYNNEI. V lost 8 bases and J 0 bases, leaving 14 bases between the germline ends. The CDR3 length is 14 residues. This chain's CDR3 is CASSGGRGSYEQYF. The CDR3 DNA follows: TGTGCCAGCTCTGGGGGCAGGGGCTCCTACGAGCAGTACTTC.

This chain connects TRBV21-1 to TRBJ1-1; no DNA check was done on the table's D call, TRBD1. TRBV21-1 is classified as a pseudogene. The CDR3 runs to 11 residues. The CDR3 coding sequence is TGTGCCAGGGGGCGAGGCCCTGAAGCTTTCTTT. Amino acid sequence: CARGRGPEAFF.

This chain connects TRBV9 to TRBJ1-2, with D perhaps TRBD1 (6 bases). There are 14 residues in the CDR3. The V end lost 4 bases, the J end lost 3 bases, and 13 bases lay between the germline ends. The germline V gene encodes CDR1 SGDLS and CDR2 YYNGEE. CDR3 sequence: CASSRDTPDYGYTF. The DNA for the CDR3 is TGTGCCAGCAGCCGGGACACCCCAGACTATGGCTACACCTTC.

The V and J genes are TRBV5-1 and TRBJ1-6; perhaps TRBD1 as D (6 bases). V was pared by 0 bases and J by 5 bases, with 12 bases between. From germline, CDR1 is SGHRS and CDR2 YFSETQ. The CDR3 is 16 amino acids. The CDR3 DNA follows: TGCGCCAGCAGCTTGGTAGGACAGAGCCATAATTCACCCCTCCACTTT. Translation: CASSLVGQSHNSPLHF.

The V call is TRBV23-1, the J call TRBJ2-7; 7 bases map to TRBD1. TRBV23-1 is an ORF, and what it does is uncertain. The CDR3 is made up of 13 amino acids. Losses at the gene ends were 6 bases for V and 3 bases for J; bases not matched to a gene: 5. The CDR3 reads CASSRGDSYEQYF. The CDR3 DNA is TGCGCCAGCAGCCGAGGGGACAGCTACGAGCAGTACTTC.

The chain links TRBV7-6 to TRBJ1-6; 10 positions match TRBD1. Germline-derived CDR1 and CDR2 are SGHVS and FNYEAQ. CDR3 size: 15 residues. Trimming took 5 bases from V and 7 from J; bases not matched to a gene: 5. The CDR3 region is CASSPGQGRNSPLHF. As DNA, the CDR3 is TGTGCCAGCAGCCCGGGACAGGGGAGAAATTCACCCCTCCACTTT.

Regarding this clone: This sample also contains other DNA sequences that code for the same CDR3. The rearrangement uses TRBV18 and TRBJ1-6, with 9 bases identical to TRBD1. Germline loops: CDR1 KGHSH, CDR2 LQKENI. V was pared by 2 bases and J by 10 bases, with 3 bases of the junction left unmatched. The CDR3 sequence is 14 residues long. CDR3 loop: CASSPGTGRSPLHF. The CDR3 DNA reads TGTGCCAGCTCACCAGGGACAGGGAGGTCACCCCTCCACTTT.

The J gene is TRBJ2-1, the V gene TRBV18; 8 nucleotides line up with TRBD2. Unmatched junction bases numbered 7, after V lost 1 base and J lost 5 bases. In germline, CDR1 is KGHSH, CDR2 LQKENI. CDR3 length equals 16 residues. The CDR3 reads CASSPRPAGADNEQFF. CDR3 in DNA: TGTGCCAGCTCACCACGTCCAGCGGGAGCGGACAATGAGCAGTTCTTC.

The J gene is TRBJ1-1, the V gene TRBV5-6; D is perhaps TRBD1 (5 bases). The CDR3 is made up of 14 amino acids. Trimming left V 2 bases short and J 1 base short, with 9 bases between. Per germline, CDR1 SGHDT and CDR2 YYEEEE. The CDR3 DNA reads TGTGCCAGCAGCTTCACAGGAGAGAACACTGAAGCTTTCTTT. Its protein product is CASSFTGENTEAFF.

This chain connects TRBV20-1 to TRBJ2-1; TRBD2 agrees at 8 bases. The CDR3 contains 13 residues. Per germline, CDR1 DFQATT and CDR2 SNEGSKA (reference sequence). The J segment lost 4 bases and the V segment lost 3 bases, leaving 2 bases of the junction unmatched. The DNA for the CDR3 is TGCAGTGCTAGTTCGGGAGGGTACAATGAGCAGTTCTTC. Its protein product is CSASSGGYNEQFF.

Written as DNA, the CDR3 is TGCGCCAGCAACAACAGGGGGCGGGTCGATGAGCAGTTCTTC. It codes for CASNNRGRVDEQFF. This chain uses TRBV5-1 with TRBJ2-1, with 9 bases identical to TRBD1. V trimming: 6 bases; J trimming: 8 bases; junction bases outside the gene matches: 9. Germline values: CDR1 SGHRS, CDR2 YFSETQ. CDR3 size: 14 residues.

The rearrangement joins TRBV27 to TRBJ2-1; D might be TRBD2 (6 bases). This CDR3 spans 15 amino acids. Germline V CDR1 and CDR2: MNHEY, SMNVEV (reference sequence). The V end was cut by 7 bases, the J end by 0 bases, with 13 bases between. As DNA, the CDR3 is TGTGCCAGCACCCAATCGGGAGCCTCCTACAATGAGCAGTTCTTC. Its protein is CASTQSGASYNEQFF.

CDR3 protein: CAWSEGQFSGNTIYF. The CDR3 coding sequence is TGTGCCTGGAGTGAAGGACAGTTCTCTGGAAACACCATATATTTT. This chain links TRBV30 with TRBJ1-3, with D possibly TRBD1 on 6 matching bases. CDR3 size: 15 residues. The V end lost 1 base, the J end lost 0 bases, and 10 bases lay between the germline ends. Per the germline V gene, CDR1 is GTSNPN and CDR2 is SVGIG (reference sequence).

The chain is built from TRBV20-1 and TRBJ1-2, with D possibly matching TRBD1 (5 bases). The CDR3 spans 11 residues. The germline V gene has CDR1 DFQATT and CDR2 SNEGSKA (reference sequence). V shed 5 bases and J shed 2 bases, with 6 bases lying between them. The CDR3: CSAGANYGYTF. Here the CDR3 DNA reads TGCAGTGCTGGGGCAAACTATGGCTACACCTTC.

The chain combines TRBV11-1 with TRBJ1-1; 10 bases align to TRBD1. Germline values: CDR1 SGHAT, CDR2 FQDESV (reference sequence). V gave up 6 bases and J gave up 8 bases; unmatched junction bases: 9. There are 14 residues in the CDR3. CDR3 in amino acids: CASSRTGGSSEAFF. The DNA of the CDR3 is TGTGCCAGCAGTCGGACAGGGGGTTCTTCCGAAGCTTTCTTT.

V and J are TRBV4-3 and TRBJ1-4; 7 bases map to TRBD1. There are 16 residues in the CDR3. Germline CDR1 is LGHNA and CDR2 is YSLEER. Unmatched junction bases numbered 9, after V lost 0 bases and J lost 8 bases. Here the CDR3 reads CASSQDRRTGGEKLFF. The CDR3 DNA follows: TGCGCCAGCAGCCAAGATCGGCGGACAGGTGGGGAAAAACTGTTTTTT.

V and J are TRBV18 and TRBJ1-1, with 11 positions matching TRBD1. The CDR3 loop spans 15 amino acids. V lost 5 bases, J lost 2 bases, and 4 bases stayed unmatched. The germline V gene has CDR1 KGHSH and CDR2 LQKENI. The CDR3 DNA reads TGTGCCAGCTCAACTCGGACAGGGGGCAACACTGAAGCTTTCTTT. Translated: CASSTRTGGNTEAFF.

The chain has TRBV6-1 and TRBJ1-5; unclear D gene. V lost 2 bases and J 2 bases, leaving 7 bases between the germline ends. Germline V gene sequence: CDR1 MNHNS, CDR2 SASEGT. This CDR3 has 14 amino acids. The DNA for the CDR3 is TGTGCCAGCAGTGAAAACCGGGGCAATCAGCCCCAGCATTTT. It specifies CASSENRGNQPQHF.

About this clone: This CDR3 is missing its conserved last phenylalanine or tryptophan, likely due to a read error. No DNA is shown, since the ends of the CDR3 on it are uncertain; the CDR3 is the one TCRdb lists. The chain uses TRBV28 and TRBJ1-2; the table assigns TRBD1, which was not confirmed against the DNA. The V gene's germline CDR1 is MDHEN and CDR2 SYDVKM. A total of 11 residues make up the CDR3, ends included. The CDR3 loop is CASSQTTVYAI.

This clone was found once. The rearrangement links TRBV7-2 to TRBJ2-3; D ambiguous. Germline V gene data show CDR1 as SGHTA and CDR2 as FQGNSA. V lost 5 bases and J lost 8, with 11 bases in between. The CDR3 has 12 amino acids. Written as DNA, the CDR3 is TGTGCCAGCAGCCGGCGCGGTTTTACGCAGTATTTT. Protein sequence: CASSRRGFTQYF. Variable domain in full (rest from reference TRBV7-2 and TRBJ2-3): GAGVSQSPSNKVTEKGKDVELRCDPISGHTALYWYRQSLGQGLEFLIYFQGNSAPDKSGLPSDRFSAERTGGSVSTLTIQRTQQEDSAVYLCASSRRGFTQYFGPGTRLTVL.

The V gene is TRBV21-1, the J gene TRBJ2-5; the DNA was not compared with TRBD1, the D call given in the table. TRBV21-1 is labeled a pseudogene. The CDR3 covers 19 residues. CDR3 nucleotide sequence: TGTGCCAGCAGCAAAGATTTTGAACGAAAACAGGGTTCCCAAGAGACCCAGTACTTC. Its protein product is CASSKDFERKQGSQETQYF.

The genes are TRBV7-8 and TRBJ1-2; TRBD1 is a possible D gene (6 bases). Germline V CDR1 and CDR2: SGHVS, FQNEAQ. This CDR3 spans 13 amino acids. V was shortened by 3 bases and J by 8 bases, with 13 bases between the two germline ends. CDR3 protein: CASSFRGPRGYTF. The CDR3 DNA reads TGTGCCAGCAGCTTCAGGGGCCCGAGAGGCTACACCTTC.